Listed here are 32 T cell receptor beta chains from one sample, sequenced in a study of cytomegalovirus exposure and HLA in healthy donors. The PCR employed 60 Vbeta primers together with 13 Jbeta primers. This table comes from immunoSEQ multiplex PCR, and its TCRdb copy is limited to in-frame clones, with some not included. The sample lists over 150,000 clones; 80% were seen once. Sequenced input: PBMCs. These receptors came from a man aged 25-40 years in good health and CMV-seropositive.

This clone came up a few times. The V and J genes are TRBV6-5 and TRBJ1-1; weak D call: TRBD1 (5 bases). Trimming took off 5 bases at V and 5 bases at J, with 15 bases between the two ends. The CDR3 is made up of 14 amino acids. In germline, CDR1 is MNHEY, CDR2 SVGAGI. The CDR3 region has the DNA TGTGCCAGCAGTGAATCCAGGGAGGCGACTGAAGCTTTCTTT. Its translation is CASSESREATEAFF.

The chain is built from TRBV4-2 and TRBJ1-4, with 8 nucleotides matching TRBD1. The V and J ends lost 3 bases and 4 bases, in that order; junction bases with no gene match: 10. Germline loops: CDR1 LGHNA, CDR2 YNFKEQ. The CDR3 length is 17 residues. The CDR3 nucleotides read TGTGCCAGCAGCCAGAGGGCAGGGGGCATAGTTAATGAAAAACTGTTTTTT. As protein: CASSQRAGGIVNEKLFF.

V usage is TRBV27 and J usage is TRBJ2-7; 11 nucleotides match TRBD2. Germline V gene data show CDR1 as MNHEY and CDR2 as SMNVEV (reference sequence). Trimming cost V 5 bases and J 3 bases; bases outside gene matches: 6. The CDR3 spans 15 residues. The CDR3 sequence: CASSVRTSGFYEQYF. CDR3 in DNA: TGTGCCAGCAGTGTACGGACTAGCGGGTTCTACGAGCAGTACTTC.

Here the CDR3 reads CASSGRGSNQPQHF. CDR3 nucleotide sequence: TGTGCCAGCTCAGGGCGGGGTAGCAATCAGCCCCAGCATTTT. V and J are TRBV28 and TRBJ1-5, with D possibly matching TRBD1 (5 bases). This CDR3 has 14 residues. Germline lookup yields CDR1 MDHEN and CDR2 SYDVKM. V shed 8 bases and J shed 0 bases, with 11 bases lying between them.

The table lists this clone with a count of one. This same CDR3 is encoded by further DNA sequences in the sample. The CDR3 sequence: CAITDSGYYNEQFF. The DNA of the CDR3 is TGTGCCATCACTGATAGCGGATATTACAATGAGCAGTTCTTC. This chain uses TRBV10-3 with TRBJ2-1; D perhaps matches TRBD2 (6 bases). With 7 bases removed from V and 4 bases from J, the gap between germline ends came to 14 bases. The CDR3 contains 14 residues. Germline CDR1 reads ENHRY; CDR2 reads SYGVKD.

This clone was seen once. The rearrangement links TRBV6-5 to TRBJ2-7; 7 bases are a match to TRBD2. Trimming took 5 bases from V and 7 from J; bases not matched to a gene: 14. Germline loops: CDR1 MNHEY, CDR2 SVGAGI. There are 15 residues in the CDR3. CDR3 region: CASSPLAVLGREQYF. CDR3 bases: TGTGCCAGCAGTCCGCTAGCGGTGCTAGGGAGGGAGCAGTACTTC.

A note on this clone: This CDR3 is also generated by other DNA sequences in the sample. This rearrangement joins TRBV28 to TRBJ2-2, with D possibly matching TRBD2 (6 bases). CDR1 and CDR2 from the germline V gene are MDHEN and SYDVKM. Trimming cost V 2 bases and J 0 bases, with 7 bases left between them. This CDR3 has 15 residues. The CDR3 nucleotides are TGTGCCAGCAGTTTAGGCGGGACGAACACCGGGGAGCTGTTTTTT. This encodes CASSLGGTNTGELFF.

The chain employs TRBV9 and TRBJ1-1, with 11 bases fitting TRBD1. Germline CDR1 is SGDLS and CDR2 is YYNGEE. There are 17 residues in the CDR3. The V gene end was trimmed by 0 bases and the J gene end by 0 bases; junction bases not matched to a gene: 4. In nucleotides, the CDR3 is TGTGCCAGCAGCGTAGGGGGGACAGGGGGTTTGAACACTGAAGCTTTCTTT. This codes for CASSVGGTGGLNTEAFF.

The chain carries TRBV5-8 and TRBJ2-2; a possible D gene is TRBD2 (5 bases). The CDR3 spans 17 residues. The V and J ends lost 4 bases and 1 base respectively, with 17 bases between them. The V gene's germline CDR1 is SGHTS and CDR2 YDEGEE. For the CDR3, the DNA is TGTGCCAGCAGCAAACTAGGACGGAGAATGAACACCGGGGAGCTGTTTTTT. This codes for CASSKLGRRMNTGELFF.

The chain has TRBV28 and TRBJ2-5; tentatively, D is TRBD2 (6 bases). The CDR3 totals 16 residues. Germline V lookup: CDR1 MDHEN, CDR2 SYDVKM. V was cut by 3 bases and J by 0 bases, with 14 bases left in between. Here the CDR3 DNA reads TGTGCCAGCAGTTTGACGGGACTTTCGTACCAAGAGACCCAGTACTTC. This sequence encodes CASSLTGLSYQETQYF.

The genes are TRBV5-1 and TRBJ2-1, with D hard to call. From germline, CDR1 is SGHRS and CDR2 YFSETQ. The V end was cut by 1 base, the J end by 0 bases, with 14 bases between. The CDR3 totals 17 residues. CDR3 sequence: CASSLNLDRSSYNEQFF. CDR3 nucleotide sequence: TGCGCCAGCAGCTTGAATTTGGATAGGAGCTCCTACAATGAGCAGTTCTTC.

This chain joins TRBV28 and TRBJ2-4, with a possible D match to TRBD2 (6 bases). The length of the CDR3 is 14 residues. Per the germline V gene, CDR1 is MDHEN and CDR2 is SYDVKM. Trimming pared 5 bases from V and 2 bases from J, leaving 10 bases between. CDR3 sequence (DNA): TGTGCCAGCAGTGCGGGGTTTCCCAAAAACATTCAGTACTTC. Translated, it gives CASSAGFPKNIQYF.

This chain connects TRBV5-5 to TRBJ1-2; D call uncertain. The CDR3 contains 14 residues. V lost 4 bases and J lost 4, with 14 bases in between. Germline V gene data show CDR1 as SGHKS and CDR2 as YYEKEE (reference sequence). CDR3 region: CASSRELVAYGYTF. As DNA, the CDR3 is TGTGCCAGCAGCCGGGAGCTCGTCGCCTATGGCTACACCTTC.

The chain carries TRBV2 and TRBJ2-7; D may be TRBD1 (5 bases). The germline gives CDR1 SNHLY, CDR2 FYNNEI. This CDR3 region has 14 residues. The germline V and J ends were trimmed by 4 bases and 0 bases, with 10 bases remaining between them. The CDR3, as DNA: TGTGCCAGCAGTGCAGGAAGGGGCTCCTACGAGCAGTACTTC. This translates into CASSAGRGSYEQYF.

This clone was counted only a few times. The genes are TRBV7-9 and TRBJ1-5, with 8 bases identical to TRBD1. Germline CDR1 and CDR2: SEHNR and FQNEAQ (reference sequence). V lost 5 bases to trimming and J lost 2 bases; unmatched junction nucleotides: 2. This CDR3 is built from 14 residues. CDR3 sequence (DNA): TGTGCCAGCAGCGGGGGACAGGGCAATCAGCCCCAGCATTTT. This translates into CASSGGQGNQPQHF.

The chain links TRBV2 to TRBJ1-2; the D is unclear. The V gene's germline CDR1 is SNHLY and CDR2 FYNNEI. This CDR3 is 13 amino acids long. V was trimmed by 2 bases and J by 7 bases, leaving 11 bases between them. The CDR3 region is CASSESETVGYTF. The CDR3, as DNA: TGTGCCAGCAGTGAATCCGAAACAGTTGGCTACACCTTC.

This clone was seen only a few times. V gene TRBV20-1 combines with J gene TRBJ2-7, with D tentatively TRBD1 (6 bases). CDR3 length: 11 residues. Germline CDR1 and CDR2: DFQATT and SNEGSKA (reference sequence). The V and J ends lost 8 bases and 5 bases respectively, with 13 bases between them. The CDR3 sequence: CSTTGFHEQYF. CDR3 nucleotides: TGCAGTACCACAGGGTTCCACGAGCAGTACTTC.

This clone was seen a few times. The chain employs TRBV15 and TRBJ2-2; 9 positions agree with TRBD2. The CDR3 is 17 amino acids. V trimming: 5 bases; J trimming: 0 bases; junction bases outside the gene matches: 7. CDR1 is LNHNV and CDR2 is YYDKDF in the germline V gene (reference sequence). Here the CDR3 DNA reads TGTGCCACCAGCGGACTTAGCGGGGGACCGAACACCGGGGAGCTGTTTTTT. Residues: CATSGLSGGPNTGELFF.

This clone was observed a single time. The rearrangement joins TRBV7-6 to TRBJ2-5; 7 bases match TRBD1. Trimming removed 7 bases from V and 0 bases from J; junction bases left unmatched: 5. Germline V CDR1 and CDR2: SGHVS, FNYEAQ. This CDR3 has 14 amino acids. As DNA, the CDR3 is TGTGCCAGCAAACGGGACAGCAACCAAGAGACCCAGTACTTC. Its protein product is CASKRDSNQETQYF.

The chain recombines TRBV9 with TRBJ2-2, with TRBD1 identical over 7 bases. V was pared by 3 bases and J by 0 bases, with 2 bases of the junction left unmatched. The CDR3 has 15 residues. Looked up from germline, CDR1 is SGDLS and CDR2 is YYNGEE. As DNA, the CDR3 is TGTGCCAGCAGCGCGGGACAGACGAACACCGGGGAGCTGTTTTTT. This encodes CASSAGQTNTGELFF. Variable domain in full (rest from reference TRBV9 and TRBJ2-2): DSGVTQTPKHLITATGQRVTLRCSPRSGDLSVYWYQQSLDQGLQFLIQYYNGEERAKGNILERFSAQQFPDLHSELNLSSLELGDSALYFCASSAGQTNTGELFFGEGSRLTVL.

This clone was picked up a small number of times. This chain connects TRBV28 to TRBJ2-2, with 7 bases that match TRBD1. The trim removed 5 bases at V and 3 bases at J, leaving 9 bases unmatched. The CDR3 has 16 residues. CDR1 MDHEN and CDR2 SYDVKM come from the germline V gene. CDR3 in DNA: TGTGCCAGCAGTCCACGGGACAGCGCGGACACCGGGGAGCTGTTTTTT. Its translation is CASSPRDSADTGELFF.

The chain joins TRBV10-3 to TRBJ2-3, with D possibly TRBD1 on 5 matching bases. Trimming cost V 3 bases and J 3 bases, with 10 bases left between them. There are 14 residues in the CDR3. Germline V lookup: CDR1 ENHRY, CDR2 SYGVKD. CDR3 region: CAISEGAFTDTQYF. CDR3 coding DNA: TGTGCCATCAGTGAAGGGGCCTTTACAGATACGCAGTATTTT.

Here the CDR3 reads CASSQSVLVYEQYF. Here the CDR3 DNA reads TGTGCCAGCAGCCAATCTGTCCTCGTCTACGAGCAGTACTTC. The chain carries TRBV4-2 and TRBJ2-7; D is uncertain. Germline loops: CDR1 LGHNA, CDR2 YNFKEQ. This CDR3 contains 14 residues. The V and J ends lost 2 bases and 3 bases respectively, with 11 bases between them.

CDR3 DNA: TGTGCCAGCAGTTCCTATGGGGGAGGGAACTATGGCTACACCTTC. It specifies CASSSYGGGNYGYTF. J is TRBJ1-2 and V is TRBV28; perhaps TRBD1 as D (5 bases). V lost 4 bases and J 2 bases, leaving 14 bases between the germline ends. The germline gives CDR1 MDHEN, CDR2 SYDVKM. The CDR3 runs to 15 residues.

The J gene is TRBJ2-1, the V gene TRBV7-2; the match to TRBD2 covers 14 bases. V was clipped by 1 base and J by 7 bases; unmatched bases: 3. The CDR3 runs to 16 residues. Looked up from germline, CDR1 is SGHTA and CDR2 is FQGNSA. The CDR3 reads CASSLGLAGGLNEQFF. CDR3 in DNA: TGTGCCAGCAGCTTAGGACTAGCGGGAGGGTTGAATGAGCAGTTCTTC.

There are a few counts of this clone. V and J are TRBV28 and TRBJ2-7; 8 bases line up with TRBD2. This CDR3 is 15 amino acids long. The germline V gene encodes CDR1 MDHEN and CDR2 SYDVKM. Trimming at V came to 4 bases and at J to 0 bases, leaving 5 bases not matched to a gene. Written as DNA, the CDR3 is TGTGCCAGCAGTTCCGATAGCGGGACCTCCTACGAGCAGTACTTC. The encoded protein is CASSSDSGTSYEQYF.

There are a few counts of this clone. This chain uses TRBV6-5 with TRBJ2-1; TRBD1 agrees at 7 bases. V was clipped by 4 bases and J by 0 bases; unmatched bases: 0. This CDR3 comprises 14 residues. CDR1 and CDR2 (germline): MNHEY, SVGAGI. The CDR3 bases are TGTGCCAGCAGTTGGGACAGCTCCTACAATGAGCAGTTCTTC. Encoded protein: CASSWDSSYNEQFF.

This clone was detected only a few times. This chain links TRBV7-9 with TRBJ2-2, with 10 bases aligning to TRBD1. Germline assignment: CDR1 SEHNR and CDR2 FQNEAQ (reference sequence). J lost 3 bases, V lost 3 bases, and 7 bases had no gene match. The CDR3 sequence is 17 residues long. This chain's CDR3 is CASSFRRTGGDTGELFF. The CDR3 nucleotides read TGTGCCAGCAGCTTCCGGAGGACAGGGGGGGACACCGGGGAGCTGTTTTTT.

The table lists this clone with a count of one. This CDR3 is CASTPRGSGANVLTF. DNA of the CDR3: TGTGCCAGCACCCCGCGAGGCTCTGGGGCCAACGTCCTGACTTTC. This sequence joins TRBV6-1 and TRBJ2-6; D is uncertain. This CDR3 comprises 15 residues. Per germline, CDR1 MNHNS and CDR2 SASEGT. The V end lost 7 bases, the J end lost 0 bases, and 10 bases lay between the germline ends.

CDR3 loop: CASSTAGTTNGELFF. The CDR3, as DNA: TGTGCCAGCAGCACCGCCGGGACTACTAACGGGGAGCTGTTTTTT. V usage is TRBV9 and J usage is TRBJ2-2, with 7 bases that match TRBD2. With V trimmed by 4 bases and J by 7 bases, 10 bases remained unmatched. Germline V gene lookup returns CDR1 SGDLS and CDR2 YYNGEE. The CDR3 sequence is 15 residues long.

V usage is TRBV5-1 and J usage is TRBJ2-2; 9 bases align to TRBD1. The germline gives CDR1 SGHRS, CDR2 YFSETQ. The trim removed 3 bases at V and 1 base at J, leaving 4 bases unmatched. This CDR3 has 16 amino acids. CDR3 sequence: CASSSQGARNTGELFF. In DNA, the CDR3 is TGCGCCAGCAGCTCACAGGGGGCGAGGAACACCGGGGAGCTGTTTTTT.

This sequence joins TRBV7-9 and TRBJ2-7; tentatively, D is TRBD1 (6 bases). The germline V gene encodes CDR1 SEHNR and CDR2 FQNEAQ (reference sequence). CDR3 length: 14 residues. The V end was cut by 2 bases, the J end by 5 bases, with 13 bases between. The CDR3 DNA is TGTGCCAGCAGCTTAACTCTCCCAGGGGACGAGCAGTACTTC. Translating it yields CASSLTLPGDEQYF.